This T cell receptor beta chain derives from a study of blood T cell repertoires in COVID-19. Study overall: Collection of acute and convalescent COVID-19 samples took place in the United States, Italy and Spain. From T cells, B-cell-depleted T cells, or PBMCs came the material, which was cDNA or gDNA.

V lost 11 bases to trimming and J lost 8 bases, with 15 bases between them. CDR1 is ENHRY, CDR2 SYGVKD, per germline. The CDR3 has 12 residues. In the original analysis: Counts of nucleated cells, estimated from reference gene primer amplification, were obtained. Clones were sequenced by immunoSEQ multiplex PCR, and TCRdb holds only the in-frame ones, with some missing. The V and J calls and clone size come from that table; D and trimming were worked out from the DNA. The sample shows about 160,000 clones, 82% of them seen only once. The rearrangement links TRBV10-3 to TRBJ2-2, with a weak D call TRBD2 (5 bases). Sequenced: peripheral blood. This clonotype was obtained from a woman of 80 years or more with acute or convalescent COVID-19. The CDR3 here is CAAGPLDGELFF. CDR3 sequence (DNA): TGTGCCGCGGGCCCTTTAGATGGGGAGCTGTTTTTT.